The clone carrying this T cell receptor (beta chain) was seen just once. CDR1 and CDR2 from the germline V gene are LNHDA and SQIVND (reference sequence). This CDR3 comprises 16 residues. Trimming took 4 bases from V and 5 from J, leaving 21 bases between them. The data were taken from a study of control samples from healthy donors and cancer patients. Assay: immunoSEQ multiplex PCR; the TCRdb copy retains only in-frame clones and omits some. The repertoire holds 55,000 to 80,000 clones, with around nine tenths as singletons. This clonotype was obtained from a man between 60 and 75 years old with colorectal cancer. V usage is TRBV19 and J usage is TRBJ2-7; D might be TRBD1 (6 bases). The specimen sequenced was PBMCs. The DNA of the CDR3 is TGTGCCAGTAGTACCGGACCCGACAGGTTGTTGAACGAGCAGTACTTC. Amino acid sequence: CASSTGPDRLLNEQYF. The variable domain in full, completed from reference TRBV19 and TRBJ2-7, reads DGGITQSPKYLFRKEGQNVTLSCEQNLNHDAMYWYRQDPGQGLRLIYYSQIVNDFQKGDIAEGYSVSREKKESFPLTVTSAQKNPTAFYLCASSTGPDRLLNEQYFGPGTRLTVT.